This T cell receptor (beta chain) was sequenced for a study of OX40 agonist ivuxolimab in advanced cancers. Method: immunoSEQ multiplex PCR; TCRdb's copy keeps in-frame clones and lacks some. The table has about 16,000 clones, just under 85% seen once. The CDR3 is made up of 14 amino acids. Germline CDR1 and CDR2: SGHKS and YYEKEE (reference sequence). V shed 0 bases and J shed 1 base, with 8 bases lying between them. The rearrangement joins TRBV5-5 to TRBJ2-7; D not resolved. The specimen comprised CD4+ or CD8+ T cells sorted from blood, sampled in a trial of the OX40 agonist ivuxolimab. This clonotype was sampled from an adult with an advanced solid tumor such as melanoma, head and neck, liver or kidney cancer. The chain's CDR3 is CASSLAAESYEQYF. CDR3 DNA sequence: TGTGCCAGCAGCTTGGCCGCAGAATCCTACGAGCAGTACTTC.